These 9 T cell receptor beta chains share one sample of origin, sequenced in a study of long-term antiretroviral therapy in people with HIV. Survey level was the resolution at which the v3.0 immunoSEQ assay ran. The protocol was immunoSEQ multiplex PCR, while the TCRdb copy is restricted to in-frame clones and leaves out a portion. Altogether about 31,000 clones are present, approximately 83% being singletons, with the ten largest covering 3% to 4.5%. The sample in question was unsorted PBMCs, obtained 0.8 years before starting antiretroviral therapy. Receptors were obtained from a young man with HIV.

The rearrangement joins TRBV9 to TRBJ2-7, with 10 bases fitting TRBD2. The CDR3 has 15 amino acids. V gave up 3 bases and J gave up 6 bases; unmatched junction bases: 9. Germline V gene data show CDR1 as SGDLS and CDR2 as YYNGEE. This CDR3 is CASSASGRDGGEQYF. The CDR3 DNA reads TGTGCCAGCAGCGCCAGCGGGAGGGATGGCGGCGAGCAGTACTTC.

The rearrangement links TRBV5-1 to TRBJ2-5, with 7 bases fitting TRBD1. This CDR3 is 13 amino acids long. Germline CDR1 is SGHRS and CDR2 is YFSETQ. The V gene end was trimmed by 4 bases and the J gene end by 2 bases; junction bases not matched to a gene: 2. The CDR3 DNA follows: TGCGCCAGCAGCCTGGGACAGCAAGAGACCCAGTACTTC. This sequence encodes CASSLGQQETQYF.

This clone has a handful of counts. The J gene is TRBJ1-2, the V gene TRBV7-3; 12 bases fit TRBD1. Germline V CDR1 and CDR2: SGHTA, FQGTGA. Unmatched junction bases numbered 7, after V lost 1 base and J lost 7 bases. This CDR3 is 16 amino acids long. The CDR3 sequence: CASSLNGGQGASGYTF. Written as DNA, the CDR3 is TGTGCCAGCAGCTTAAACGGGGGACAGGGGGCAAGTGGCTACACCTTC.

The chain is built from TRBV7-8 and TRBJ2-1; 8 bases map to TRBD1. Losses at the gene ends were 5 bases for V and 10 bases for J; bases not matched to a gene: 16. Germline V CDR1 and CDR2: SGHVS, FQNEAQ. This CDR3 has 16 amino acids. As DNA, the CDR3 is TGTGCCAGCAGCATATCGCCAGGGGGCGGGTTTCGAGAGCAGTTCTTC. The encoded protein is CASSISPGGGFREQFF.

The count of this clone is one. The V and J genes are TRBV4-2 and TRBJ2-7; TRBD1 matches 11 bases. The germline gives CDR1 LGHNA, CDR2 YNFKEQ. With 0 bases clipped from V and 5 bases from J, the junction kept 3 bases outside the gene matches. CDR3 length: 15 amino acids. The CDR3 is CASSQDGQGANEQYF. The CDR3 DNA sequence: TGTGCCAGCAGCCAAGACGGACAGGGGGCAAACGAGCAGTACTTC.

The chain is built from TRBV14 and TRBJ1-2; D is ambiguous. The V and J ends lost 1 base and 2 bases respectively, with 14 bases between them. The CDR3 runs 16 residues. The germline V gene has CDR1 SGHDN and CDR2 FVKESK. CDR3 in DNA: TGTGCCAGCAGCCAAGCCACCCGGAGGAGAAACTATGGCTACACCTTC. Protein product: CASSQATRRRNYGYTF.

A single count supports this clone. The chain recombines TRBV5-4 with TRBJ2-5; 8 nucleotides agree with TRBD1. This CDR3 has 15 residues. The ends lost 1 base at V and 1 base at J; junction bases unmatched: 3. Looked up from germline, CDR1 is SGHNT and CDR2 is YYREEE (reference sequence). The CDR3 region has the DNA TGTGCCAGCAGCTTGCCCGACAGGGGCCAAGAGACCCAGTACTTC. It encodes CASSLPDRGQETQYF.

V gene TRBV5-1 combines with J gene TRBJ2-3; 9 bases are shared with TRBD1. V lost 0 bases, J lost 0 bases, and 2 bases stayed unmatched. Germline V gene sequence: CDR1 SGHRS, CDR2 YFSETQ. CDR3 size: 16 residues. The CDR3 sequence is CASSLVDRGSTDTQYF. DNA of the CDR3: TGCGCCAGCAGCTTGGTGGACAGGGGTAGCACAGATACGCAGTATTTT. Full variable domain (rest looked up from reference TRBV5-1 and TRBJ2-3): KAGVTQTPRYLIKTRGQQVTLSCSPISGHRSVSWYQQTPGQGLQFLFEYFSETQRNKGNFPGRFSGRQFSNSRSEMNVSTLELGDSALYLCASSLVDRGSTDTQYFGPGTRLTVL.

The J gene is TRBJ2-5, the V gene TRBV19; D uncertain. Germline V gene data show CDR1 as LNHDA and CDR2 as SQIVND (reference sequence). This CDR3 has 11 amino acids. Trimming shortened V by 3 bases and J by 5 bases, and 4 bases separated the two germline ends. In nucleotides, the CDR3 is TGTGCCAGTAGTATGTCGGAGACCCAGTACTTC. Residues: CASSMSETQYF.